This T cell receptor beta chain was identified during a study of blood T cell repertoires in COVID-19. Study summary: The United States, Italy and Spain provided the acute and convalescent COVID-19 samples. The cDNA or gDNA used as material had been derived from T cells, B-cell-depleted T cells, or PBMCs.

Original methodology: Nucleated cell counts were estimated from reference gene primer amplification. Libraries were prepared by immunoSEQ multiplex PCR; TCRdb keeps only in-frame clonotypes and omits some of them. V and J calls plus clone size are reproduced from that table; the DNA served to infer D and trimming. The repertoire includes about 80,000 clones, roughly 80% of them detected once, and around a third sits in the top ten. The CDR3 extends over 15 amino acids. The germline V gene has CDR1 KGHSH and CDR2 LQKENI. Trimming cost V 3 bases and J 8 bases; bases outside gene matches: 8. This sequence was found in a woman in her seventies with acute or convalescent COVID-19. This chain uses TRBV18 with TRBJ1-2, with TRBD1 matching over 11 bases. Sequencing was performed on peripheral blood. The CDR3 reads CASSPKDRGQEGYTF. Here the CDR3 DNA reads TGTGCCAGCTCACCTAAGGACAGGGGGCAGGAAGGCTACACCTTC.